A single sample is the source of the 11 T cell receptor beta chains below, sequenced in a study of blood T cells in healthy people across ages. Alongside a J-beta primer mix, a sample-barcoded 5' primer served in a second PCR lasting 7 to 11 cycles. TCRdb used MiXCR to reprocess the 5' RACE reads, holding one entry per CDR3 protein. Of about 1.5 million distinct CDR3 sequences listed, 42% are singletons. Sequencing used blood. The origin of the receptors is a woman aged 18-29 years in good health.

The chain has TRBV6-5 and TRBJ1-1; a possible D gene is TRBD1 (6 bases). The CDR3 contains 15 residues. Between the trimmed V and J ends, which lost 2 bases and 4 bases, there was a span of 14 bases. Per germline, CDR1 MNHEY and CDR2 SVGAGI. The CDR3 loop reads CASSYGVGRGTEAFF. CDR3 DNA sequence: TGTGCCAGCAGTTACGGGGTAGGCAGGGGCACTGAAGCTTTCTTT.

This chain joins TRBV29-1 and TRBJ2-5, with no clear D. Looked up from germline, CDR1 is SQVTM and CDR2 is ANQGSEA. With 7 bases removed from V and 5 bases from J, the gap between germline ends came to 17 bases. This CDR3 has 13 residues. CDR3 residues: CSGLSVFRETQYF. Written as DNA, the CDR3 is TGCAGCGGCCTGTCGGTTTTCAGGGAGACCCAGTACTTC.

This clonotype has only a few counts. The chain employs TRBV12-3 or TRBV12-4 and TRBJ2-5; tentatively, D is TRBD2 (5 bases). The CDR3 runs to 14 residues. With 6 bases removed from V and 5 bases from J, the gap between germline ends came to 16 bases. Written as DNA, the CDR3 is TGTGCCAGCAGCACCGCGAGTGAGCGGGAGACCCAGTACTTC. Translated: CASSTASERETQYF.

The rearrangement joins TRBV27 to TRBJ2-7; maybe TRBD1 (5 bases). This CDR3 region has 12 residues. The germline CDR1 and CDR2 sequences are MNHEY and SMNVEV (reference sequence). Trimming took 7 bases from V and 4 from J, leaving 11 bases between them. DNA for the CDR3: TGTGCCAGCAAGGGGATGGGGTACGAGCAGTACTTC. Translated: CASKGMGYEQYF.

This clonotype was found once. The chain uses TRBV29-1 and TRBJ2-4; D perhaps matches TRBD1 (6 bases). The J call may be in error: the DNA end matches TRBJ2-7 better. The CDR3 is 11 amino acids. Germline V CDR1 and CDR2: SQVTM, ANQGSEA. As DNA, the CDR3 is TGCAGCGTGACAGGCCTCTACGAGCAGTACTTC. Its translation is CSVTGLYEQYF.

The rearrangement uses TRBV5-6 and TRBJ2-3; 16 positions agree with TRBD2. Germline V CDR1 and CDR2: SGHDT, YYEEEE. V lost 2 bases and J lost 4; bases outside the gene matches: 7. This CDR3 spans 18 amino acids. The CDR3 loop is CASSFGTSGRAGADTQYF. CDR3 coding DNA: TGTGCCAGCAGCTTCGGGACTAGCGGGAGGGCCGGTGCAGATACGCAGTATTTT.

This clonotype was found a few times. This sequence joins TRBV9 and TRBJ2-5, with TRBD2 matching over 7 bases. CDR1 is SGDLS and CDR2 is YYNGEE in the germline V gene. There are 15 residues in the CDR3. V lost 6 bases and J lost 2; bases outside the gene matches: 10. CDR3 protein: CASTVGRGGQETQYF. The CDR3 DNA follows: TGTGCCAGCACGGTGGGTCGGGGAGGGCAAGAGACCCAGTACTTC.

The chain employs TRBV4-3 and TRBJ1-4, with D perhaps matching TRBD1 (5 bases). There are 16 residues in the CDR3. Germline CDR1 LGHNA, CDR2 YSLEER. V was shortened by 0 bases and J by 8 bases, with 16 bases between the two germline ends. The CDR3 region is CASSQEPGVGREKLFF. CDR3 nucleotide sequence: TGCGCCAGCAGCCAAGAACCGGGGGTGGGGCGGGAAAAACTGTTTTTT.

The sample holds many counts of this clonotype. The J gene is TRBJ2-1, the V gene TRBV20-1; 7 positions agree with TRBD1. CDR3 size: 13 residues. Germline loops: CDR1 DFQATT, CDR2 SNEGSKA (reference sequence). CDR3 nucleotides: TGCAGCGCCAGACAGGGTAGCTACAATGAGCAGTTCTTC. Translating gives CSARQGSYNEQFF.

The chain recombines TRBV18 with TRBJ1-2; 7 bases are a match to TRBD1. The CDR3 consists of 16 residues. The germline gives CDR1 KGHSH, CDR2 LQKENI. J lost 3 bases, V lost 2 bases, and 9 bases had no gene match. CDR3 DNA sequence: TGTGCCAGCTCACCAAGCAGGGGGGTACTGGACTATGGCTACACCTTC. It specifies CASSPSRGVLDYGYTF.

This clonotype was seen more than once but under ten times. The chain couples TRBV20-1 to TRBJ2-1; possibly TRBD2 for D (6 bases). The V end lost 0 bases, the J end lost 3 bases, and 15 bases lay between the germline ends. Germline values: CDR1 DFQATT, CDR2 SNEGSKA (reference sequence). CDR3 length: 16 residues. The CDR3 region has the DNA TGCAGTGCTAGAGATCCGCGACTAGGGTTCTACAATGAGCAGTTCTTC. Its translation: CSARDPRLGFYNEQFF.